Shown below are 30 T cell receptor beta chains from a single sample sequenced in a study of CD8 T cells in ankylosing spondylitis. Overall study results and limits: A motif in TCR beta, a set of under ten highly homologous variants, appeared characteristic of ankylosing spondylitis blood.

One entry per CDR3 protein results from TCRdb running MiXCR on the 5' RACE reads. The profile shows 800,000 to 900,000 distinct CDR3 sequences, about 12% of them singletons. These receptors have no known antigen. The sequenced sample was blood, either unsorted or a sorted T cell fraction (not recorded which). These receptor sequences come from a male donor with ankylosing spondylitis.

The V call is TRBV18, the J call TRBJ2-5, with TRBD2 matching over 9 bases. From germline, CDR1 is KGHSH and CDR2 LQKENI. The CDR3 runs 15 residues. V gave up 4 bases and J gave up 4 bases; unmatched junction bases: 7. CDR3 bases: TGTGCCAGCTCACGCCTAGCGGGGCAGGCAGAGACCCAGTACTTC. As protein: CASSRLAGQAETQYF.

The table lists this clonotype with a few counts. V gene TRBV5-1 combines with J gene TRBJ2-7, with TRBD1 as a possible D gene (5 bases). CDR3 size: 16 residues. Trimming took off 5 bases at V and 2 bases at J, with 20 bases between the two ends. Looked up from germline, CDR1 is SGHRS and CDR2 is YFSETQ. The CDR3 here is CASSSTSGLFAYEQYF. The CDR3 DNA reads as TGCGCCAGCAGTTCTACTTCAGGGTTATTCGCCTACGAGCAGTACTTC.

This clonotype occurred a few times. J is TRBJ1-4 and V is TRBV20-1; D gene uncertain. Looked up from germline, CDR1 is DFQATT and CDR2 is SNEGSKA (reference sequence). V was shortened by 4 bases and J by 5 bases, with 5 bases between the two germline ends. The CDR3 loop spans 11 amino acids. The chain's CDR3 is CSATRNEKLFF. DNA of the CDR3: TGCAGTGCTACTCGGAATGAAAAACTGTTTTTT.

This clonotype was counted a few times. The chain combines TRBV10-3 with TRBJ2-1; no firm D call. Germline V gene data show CDR1 as ENHRY and CDR2 as SYGVKD. The CDR3 sequence is 13 residues long. V lost 9 bases and J 1 base, leaving 10 bases between the germline ends. The CDR3 nucleotides read TGTGCCATAAGGACGGTGTCCTACAATGAGCAGTTCTTC. It specifies CAIRTVSYNEQFF.

This clonotype turned up a few times. The chain has TRBV7-2 and TRBJ2-3, with D possibly being TRBD1 (5 bases). Looked up from germline, CDR1 is SGHTA and CDR2 is FQGNSA. Trimming removed 5 bases at V and 2 bases at J, with 11 bases between. The CDR3 consists of 14 residues. The CDR3 protein is CASSLLGATDTQYF. The CDR3 DNA follows: TGTGCCAGCAGCCTGCTTGGGGCCACAGATACGCAGTATTTT. Together with reference TRBV7-2 and TRBJ2-3, the CDR3 gives the full variable domain: GAGVSQSPSNKVTEKGKDVELRCDPISGHTALYWYRQSLGQGLEFLIYFQGNSAPDKSGLPSDRFSAERTGGSVSTLTIQRTQQEDSAVYLCASSLLGATDTQYFGPGTRLTVL.

This clonotype was seen a handful of times. The V call is TRBV5-6, the J call TRBJ2-7; TRBD1 aligns across 9 bases. Germline V CDR1 and CDR2: SGHDT, YYEEEE. This CDR3 spans 13 amino acids. The V segment lost 2 bases and the J segment 6 bases; nucleotides outside the gene matches: 3. The CDR3 region is CASSLSQGAEQYF. Written as DNA, the CDR3 is TGTGCCAGCAGCTTATCACAGGGGGCCGAGCAGTACTTC.

This clonotype occurred a few times. The J gene is TRBJ2-1, the V gene TRBV20-1; 8 bases match TRBD1. Trimming removed 6 bases from V and 10 bases from J; junction bases left unmatched: 8. Per the germline V gene, CDR1 is DFQATT and CDR2 is SNEGSKA (reference sequence). This CDR3 comprises 12 residues. CDR3 residues: CSALDRVDEQFF. CDR3 DNA sequence: TGCAGTGCCCTGGACAGGGTTGACGAGCAGTTCTTC.

Concerning this clonotype: The junction differs from germline at one of its ends, possibly a read error. V usage is TRBV11-2 and J usage is TRBJ1-2; 7 bases are a match to TRBD1. This CDR3 is 14 amino acids long. In germline, CDR1 is SGHAT, CDR2 FQNNGV. CDR3 DNA: TGTGCCAGCAGCTCGATCCGCGGAGGGGGCGGACTCCTCTTC. Protein sequence: CASSSIRGGGGLLF.

This clonotype was observed many times. The V and J genes are TRBV29-1 and TRBJ2-5; 8 bases agree with TRBD2. The CDR3 loop spans 14 amino acids. V shed 4 bases, J shed 4 bases, and the junction held 8 bases outside the gene matches. Germline V gene lookup returns CDR1 SQVTM and CDR2 ANQGSEA. CDR3 in amino acids: CSVAAGLAGETQYF. The CDR3 DNA reads TGCAGCGTTGCCGCAGGACTAGCTGGAGAGACCCAGTACTTC.

This sequence joins TRBV6-5 and TRBJ2-3; 10 positions match TRBD2. The germline gives CDR1 MNHEY, CDR2 SVGAGI. The CDR3 extends over 19 amino acids. J was trimmed by 5 bases and V by 2 bases; bases with no gene match: 16. This CDR3 reads CASSYALQAGGPGRDTQYF. DNA of the CDR3: TGTGCCAGCAGTTACGCCCTCCAAGCGGGGGGGCCAGGGCGAGATACGCAGTATTTT.

This clonotype was picked up many times. This sequence joins TRBV20-1 and TRBJ1-4; 7 bases fit TRBD1. With 0 bases clipped from V and 4 bases from J, the junction kept 5 bases outside the gene matches. From germline, CDR1 is DFQATT and CDR2 SNEGSKA (reference sequence). The CDR3 runs 15 residues. The CDR3 DNA follows: TGCAGTGCTAGAGATGGGACAGCCCTTAATGAAAAACTGTTTTTT. It translates to CSARDGTALNEKLFF.

This clonotype appeared a few times. This sequence joins TRBV5-1 and TRBJ2-1; 10 bases are a match to TRBD2. CDR1 is SGHRS, CDR2 YFSETQ, per germline. V dropped 2 bases and J dropped 4; count of bases not matched to a gene: 12. The CDR3 is 18 amino acids. The CDR3 DNA sequence: TGCGCCAGCAGCTTCAAACGACTAGCGGGCCGGGATTACAATGAGCAGTTCTTC. As protein: CASSFKRLAGRDYNEQFF.

This clonotype was seen more than once but under ten times. The chain has TRBV2 and TRBJ2-7; a weak D match, TRBD1 (6 bases). The CDR3 spans 14 residues. Deletions cut 7 bases from V and 2 bases from J, with 15 bases between. CDR1 is SNHLY, CDR2 FYNNEI, per germline. CDR3 loop: CASKRLKGAYEQYF. As DNA, the CDR3 is TGTGCCAGCAAAAGACTTAAGGGGGCCTACGAGCAGTACTTC. The complete variable domain, with remaining parts taken from reference TRBV2 and TRBJ2-7, reads EPEVTQTPSHQVTQMGQEVILRCVPISNHLYFYWYRQILGQKVEFLVSFYNNEISEKSEIFDDQFSVERPDGSNFTLKIRSTKLEDSAMYFCASKRLKGAYEQYFGPGTRLTVT.

This clonotype was counted ten times or more. This chain joins TRBV7-9 and TRBJ1-2, with a tentative D call TRBD1 (6 bases). The CDR3 extends over 13 amino acids. Germline V gene lookup returns CDR1 SEHNR and CDR2 FQNEAQ (reference sequence). Trimming pared 2 bases from V and 4 bases from J, leaving 8 bases between. CDR3 nucleotide sequence: TGTGCCAGCAGCTTAAAGACAGGCTATGGCTACACCTTC. As protein: CASSLKTGYGYTF.

The chain couples TRBV6-2 or TRBV6-3 to TRBJ2-1; TRBD2 matches at 9 bases. The CDR3 is made up of 15 amino acids. Germline values: CDR1 MNHEY, CDR2 SVGEGT. Losses at the gene ends were 8 bases for V and 3 bases for J; bases not matched to a gene: 8. As DNA, the CDR3 is TGTGCCAGCGCCAAAGCGGGAGGTGTCTACAATGAGCAGTTCTTC. Encoded protein: CASAKAGGVYNEQFF.

This clonotype was picked up a small number of times. The chain employs TRBV5-8 and TRBJ2-7, with D unclear. Germline values: CDR1 SGHTS, CDR2 YDEGEE. The CDR3 consists of 14 residues. Trimming took 1 base from V and 1 from J, leaving 9 bases between them. This CDR3 reads CASSLKVGSYEQYF. CDR3 nucleotides: TGTGCCAGCAGCTTGAAAGTCGGGTCCTACGAGCAGTACTTC.

This clonotype was detected only a few times. V usage is TRBV29-1 and J usage is TRBJ2-5; no clear D. CDR3 length equals 13 residues. The ends were cut back, 5 bases at V and 1 base at J, with 11 bases in the middle. CDR1 is SQVTM, CDR2 ANQGSEA, per germline. The CDR3 DNA sequence: TGCAGCGTTTATGGTCCGATCCAAGAGACCCAGTACTTC. It codes for CSVYGPIQETQYF.

This clonotype appeared many times. The V gene is TRBV10-3, the J gene TRBJ2-7, with 10 bases that match TRBD1. The V segment lost 6 bases and the J segment 6 bases; nucleotides outside the gene matches: 11. Per the germline V gene, CDR1 is ENHRY and CDR2 is SYGVKD. The length of the CDR3 is 15 residues. The CDR3: CAIRLTGGAGREQYF. The CDR3 DNA reads TGTGCCATCAGGCTGACAGGGGGCGCGGGTCGCGAGCAGTACTTC.

Only a few counts were recorded for this clonotype. The rearrangement joins TRBV5-6 to TRBJ2-1; 7 bases are shared with TRBD1. Germline V gene sequence: CDR1 SGHDT, CDR2 YYEEEE. Trimming took 3 bases from V and 14 from J; bases not matched to a gene: 5. The CDR3 is 11 amino acids. In DNA, the CDR3 is TGTGCCAGCAGCTCACAGGGGATGAAGTTCTTC. It encodes CASSSQGMKFF.

This clonotype was observed a few times. J is TRBJ2-6 and V is TRBV11-2; D gene uncertain. Trimming cost V 2 bases and J 0 bases, with 17 bases left between them. CDR3 length: 19 residues. Per germline, CDR1 SGHAT and CDR2 FQNNGV. Written as DNA, the CDR3 is TGTGCCAGCAGCTTATCCCCGATGGGATGGGACTCTGGGGCCAACGTCCTGACTTTC. Protein sequence: CASSLSPMGWDSGANVLTF.

This clonotype showed up just once. The chain employs TRBV6-2 or TRBV6-3 and TRBJ2-1, with TRBD1 matching 9 bases. Germline CDR1 is MNHEY and CDR2 is SVGEGT. V lost 2 bases and J lost 8; bases outside the gene matches: 7. The CDR3 spans 15 residues. CDR3 sequence (DNA): TGTGCCAGCAGTTACGTGGGGACAGGGTGGGATGAGCAGTTCTTC. It codes for CASSYVGTGWDEQFF.

This clonotype has just a few counts. This rearrangement joins TRBV7-6 to TRBJ1-1; the match to TRBD1 covers 7 bases. CDR3 size: 15 residues. V was clipped by 1 base and J by 3 bases; unmatched bases: 5. Germline V gene lookup returns CDR1 SGHVS and CDR2 FNYEAQ. The CDR3 DNA reads as TGTGCCAGCAGCTTAGAACAGGGGCCCTACACTGAAGCTTTCTTT. This translates into CASSLEQGPYTEAFF.

This chain joins TRBV18 and TRBJ2-7; the D gene is possibly TRBD1 (6 bases). The CDR3 is made up of 13 amino acids. The germline CDR1 and CDR2 sequences are KGHSH and LQKENI. With 4 bases removed from V and 5 bases from J, the gap between germline ends came to 12 bases. DNA of the CDR3: TGTGCCAGCTCACAGGGGGAAATCAACGAGCAGTACTTC. As protein: CASSQGEINEQYF. Together with reference TRBV18 and TRBJ2-7, the CDR3 gives the full variable domain: NAGVMQNPRHLVRRRGQEARLRCSPMKGHSHVYWYRQLPEEGLKFMVYLQKENIIDESGMPKERFSAEFPKEGPSILRIQQVVRGDSAAYFCASSQGEINEQYFGPGTRLTVT.

This clonotype was counted a few times. The chain joins TRBV5-1 to TRBJ1-1, with D unresolved. This CDR3 spans 13 amino acids. Trimming cost V 7 bases and J 0 bases, with 10 bases left between them. The germline gives CDR1 SGHRS, CDR2 YFSETQ. CDR3 nucleotides: TGCGCCAGCCGAAGAGTCTTGAACACTGAAGCTTTCTTT. Amino acids: CASRRVLNTEAFF.

The V and J genes are TRBV7-9 and TRBJ2-3; D is uncertain. CDR3 length: 14 amino acids. The V gene's germline CDR1 is SEHNR and CDR2 FQNEAQ (reference sequence). V lost 2 bases and J 5 bases, leaving 11 bases between the germline ends. CDR3 in amino acids: CASSLSTVGDTQYF. As DNA, the CDR3 is TGTGCCAGCAGCTTATCCACGGTAGGAGATACGCAGTATTTT. The whole variable domain, remainder taken from reference TRBV7-9 and TRBJ2-3, is DTGVSQNPRHKITKRGQNVTFRCDPISEHNRLYWYRQTLGQGPEFLTYFQNEAQLEKSRLLSDRFSAERPKGSFSTLEIQRTEQGDSAMYLCASSLSTVGDTQYFGPGTRLTVL.

A few counts support this clonotype. The CDR3 DNA sequence: TGCGCCAGCAGCTTAGGGGATCGAAACACCATATATTTT. Translation: CASSLGDRNTIYF. This chain connects TRBV5-1 to TRBJ1-3; D may be TRBD1 (5 bases). The CDR3 runs to 13 residues. V was clipped by 2 bases and J by 5 bases, with 8 bases between them. CDR1 is SGHRS and CDR2 is YFSETQ in the germline V gene.

V usage is TRBV6-2 or TRBV6-3 and J usage is TRBJ2-2; 10 nucleotides match TRBD1. After removal of 9 bases from V and 1 base from J, the junction contained 8 bases not matched to a gene. Germline CDR1 is MNHEY and CDR2 is SVGEGT. CDR3 length: 16 amino acids. This CDR3 reads CASTGTGVLNTGELFF. In DNA form, the CDR3 reads TGTGCCAGTACCGGGACAGGGGTCCTGAACACCGGGGAGCTGTTTTTT.

J is TRBJ2-7 and V is TRBV9, with 7 bases matching TRBD2. CDR1 SGDLS and CDR2 YYNGEE come from the germline V gene. J gave up 0 bases and V 4 bases, and 4 bases lay outside the gene matches. This CDR3 comprises 14 residues. CDR3 sequence: CASSPSGFSYEQYF. In DNA, the CDR3 is TGTGCCAGCAGCCCTAGCGGCTTCTCCTACGAGCAGTACTTC.

This clonotype was counted only a few times. J is TRBJ2-2 and V is TRBV6-6; D gene ambiguous. V was shortened by 7 bases and J by 7 bases, with 13 bases between the two germline ends. Germline CDR1 and CDR2: MNHNY and SVGAGI (reference sequence). The CDR3 has 13 amino acids. The CDR3 sequence is CASNQVVGGELFF. In nucleotides, the CDR3 is TGTGCCAGCAACCAAGTTGTAGGCGGGGAGCTGTTTTTT.

This sequence joins TRBV20-1 and TRBJ2-7; TRBD1 agrees at 9 bases. Germline assignment: CDR1 DFQATT and CDR2 SNEGSKA (reference sequence). The CDR3 runs 14 residues. Trimming cost V 5 bases and J 6 bases; bases outside gene matches: 11. The CDR3 sequence: CSALNRDRVSEQYF. DNA of the CDR3: TGCAGTGCTCTCAACCGGGACAGGGTAAGCGAGCAGTACTTC.